Described below is a single T cell receptor (beta chain) sequence and its context. Its antigen is as yet unknown. The source of the sample is a study of CD8 T cells in Susac syndrome. Broader study findings: The study recognized that the number of individuals in its TCR sequencing and HLA analysis was relatively small.

Blood CD8+ and CD4+ T cells underwent high-throughput TCR beta sequencing. Negative isolation was used for CD8+ and CD4+ T cells, and FACS enrichment was applied to TEMRA cells. Random-hexamer reverse transcription was applied to roughly 0.5 to 1 ug RNA. Amplification of TCR beta CDR3 was carried out by immunoSEQ multiplex PCR, which covered 54 Vbeta and 13 Jbeta segments. TCRdb fed the immunoSEQ multiplex PCR reads into MiXCR, producing one record per CDR3 protein. Of 150,000 to 200,000 distinct CDR3 sequences in the sample, about 90% were seen once. CDR3 length equals 13 residues. Germline CDR1 is DFQATT and CDR2 is SNEGSKA (reference sequence).

The sequence came from a human donor in good health. The chain joins TRBV20-1 to TRBJ1-1; D ambiguous. Sample: CD4+ T cells from PBMCs. The CDR3 nucleotides read TGCACCGCAGATGACGCGGTTGGCACTGAAGCTTTCTTT. Its translation: CTADDAVGTEAFF.